Following are 32 T cell receptor beta chains from one sample sequenced in a study of radiation and T cells in renal cell carcinoma. Time point described: blood 4 weeks post-SBRT, at nephrectomy. Specified treatment: 15 Gy SBRT to primary tumor, nephrectomy 4 weeks later. Method: immunoSEQ multiplex PCR; TCRdb's copy keeps in-frame clones and lacks some. The profile shows some 97,000 clones, approximately 82% of them singletons. The sample here was blood, taken from a patient whose treatment included radiotherapy and nephrectomy. Source of these receptors: a man aged 60 to 69 with renal cell carcinoma.

The rearrangement uses TRBV30 and TRBJ2-5; D is undetermined. The J call is doubtful: the DNA matches TRBJ2-7 better. Germline V gene sequence: CDR1 GTSNPN, CDR2 SVGIG (reference sequence). The CDR3 spans 12 residues. The chain's CDR3 is CAWSPFSYEQYF. The CDR3 DNA follows: TGTGCCTGGAGTCCCTTCTCCTACGAGCAGTACTTC.

J is TRBJ2-3 and V is TRBV29-1; 9 bases map to TRBD1. CDR1 and CDR2 from the germline V gene are SQVTM and ANQGSEA. CDR3 length: 15 amino acids. V lost 5 bases to trimming and J lost 2 bases; unmatched junction nucleotides: 8. CDR3 residues: CSVLGQGFATDTQYF. CDR3 in DNA: TGCAGCGTTCTAGGACAGGGGTTTGCCACAGATACGCAGTATTTT.

The chain links TRBV7-8 to TRBJ1-4; TRBD1 matches at 10 bases. V was clipped by 1 base and J by 7 bases; unmatched bases: 15. The germline gives CDR1 SGHVS, CDR2 FQNEAQ. This CDR3 is 19 amino acids long. The DNA for the CDR3 is TGTGCCAGCAGCTTAGTCCTCCCCGGGACAGGGGTCGGGGGTGAAAAACTGTTTTTT. It translates to CASSLVLPGTGVGGEKLFF. Complete variable domain (other parts from reference TRBV7-8 and TRBJ1-4): GAGVSQSPRYKVAKRGQDVALRCDPISGHVSLFWYQQALGQGPEFLTYFQNEAQLDKSGLPSDRFFAERPEGSVSTLKIQRTQQEDSAVYLCASSLVLPGTGVGGEKLFFGSGTQLSVL.

The chain carries TRBV14 and TRBJ1-4; D gene uncertain. Looked up from germline, CDR1 is SGHDN and CDR2 is FVKESK. V lost 4 bases and J 7 bases, leaving 19 bases between the germline ends. CDR3 length: 16 amino acids. CDR3 region: CASSPTLPGSTEKLFF. In DNA, the CDR3 is TGTGCCAGCAGCCCGACTTTGCCGGGGAGTACTGAAAAACTGTTTTTT.

The CDR3: CASSRLAGTHSDEQYF. The DNA for the CDR3 is TGTGCCAGCAGCCGGCTAGCGGGTACCCATAGCGACGAGCAGTACTTC. V gene TRBV16 combines with J gene TRBJ2-7, with 8 nucleotides matching TRBD2. Germline CDR1 and CDR2: KGHSY and FQNENV. After removal of 4 bases from V and 5 bases from J, the junction contained 13 bases not matched to a gene. This CDR3 region has 16 residues.

V is TRBV16 and J is TRBJ2-2; the D is unclear. The V end was cut by 4 bases, the J end by 8 bases, with 8 bases between. The CDR3 is 12 amino acids. The germline V gene has CDR1 KGHSY and CDR2 FQNENV. CDR3 region: CASSRLSGELFF. Here the CDR3 DNA reads TGTGCCAGCAGCCGGTTGTCTGGGGAGCTGTTTTTT. The variable domain in full, completed from reference TRBV16 and TRBJ2-2, reads GEEVAQTPKHLVRGEGQKAKLYCAPIKGHSYVFWYQQVLKNEFKFLISFQNENVFDETGMPKERFSAKCLPNSPCSLEIQATKLEDSAVYFCASSRLSGELFFGEGSRLTVL.

In its sample, this clone was seen once. CDR3 in DNA: TGTGCCAGCAGCGGGGGGGCCCCAGGGCAGTACTTC. Translated, it gives CASSGGAPGQYF. The V call is TRBV2, the J call TRBJ2-7; 8 nucleotides align to TRBD2. V lost 6 bases and J lost 9; bases outside the gene matches: 7. Germline V gene sequence: CDR1 SNHLY, CDR2 FYNNEI. The CDR3 length is 12 residues.

V usage is TRBV5-1 and J usage is TRBJ1-1; the D is unclear. Germline CDR1 reads SGHRS; CDR2 reads YFSETQ. Trimming cost V 0 bases and J 3 bases, with 9 bases left between them. The CDR3 loop spans 14 amino acids. In DNA, the CDR3 is TGCGCCAGCAGCTTGGCTCAGGAGGACACTGAAGCTTTCTTT. Its protein is CASSLAQEDTEAFF.

A single count supports this clone. The chain is built from TRBV4-1 and TRBJ1-1; 7 bases line up with TRBD1. CDR3 length: 16 residues. The germline gives CDR1 MGHRA, CDR2 YSYEKL. Trimming removed 3 bases from V and 0 bases from J; junction bases left unmatched: 7. CDR3 in amino acids: CASSHWPTGMNTEAFF. CDR3 coding DNA: TGCGCCAGCAGCCACTGGCCGACAGGGATGAACACTGAAGCTTTCTTT.

The DNA for the CDR3 is TGTGCCAGTAGCATACAACCGACAGGGGATGGCTACACCTTC. Translating gives CASSIQPTGDGYTF. The V call is TRBV19, the J call TRBJ1-2; TRBD1 matches 8 bases. With 6 bases clipped from V and 6 bases from J, the junction kept 9 bases outside the gene matches. This CDR3 region has 14 residues. Germline V lookup: CDR1 LNHDA, CDR2 SQIVND (reference sequence).

This rearrangement joins TRBV6-5 to TRBJ2-7; TRBD1 matches at 8 bases. J was trimmed by 7 bases and V by 8 bases; bases with no gene match: 13. The CDR3 extends over 14 amino acids. CDR1 is MNHEY and CDR2 is SVGAGI in the germline V gene. The CDR3 sequence is CASGPDRASWEQYF. CDR3 DNA sequence: TGTGCCAGCGGACCGGACAGGGCGTCGTGGGAGCAGTACTTC.

V usage is TRBV5-5 and J usage is TRBJ1-5; no firm D call. The germline V and J ends were trimmed by 0 bases and 0 bases, with 7 bases remaining between them. Per the germline V gene, CDR1 is SGHKS and CDR2 is YYEKEE (reference sequence). This CDR3 is 15 amino acids long. This CDR3 reads CASSLDSYSNQPQHF. For the CDR3, the DNA is TGTGCCAGCAGCTTGGACTCGTATAGCAATCAGCCCCAGCATTTT.

The chain is built from TRBV5-1 and TRBJ2-1, with 9 nucleotides matching TRBD2. The CDR3 length is 14 residues. CDR1 is SGHRS, CDR2 YFSETQ, per germline. With 4 bases clipped from V and 15 bases from J, the junction kept 14 bases outside the gene matches. The CDR3 loop is CASSPTSGALVGFF. DNA for the CDR3: TGCGCCAGCAGCCCGACTAGCGGAGCTTTAGTAGGGTTCTTC.

The V gene is TRBV25-1, the J gene TRBJ1-2, with D tentatively TRBD1 (6 bases). CDR1 MGHDK and CDR2 SYGVNS come from the germline V gene. This CDR3 region has 14 residues. Trimming left V 2 bases short and J 8 bases short, with 15 bases between. The CDR3 loop is CASSEDPGVNGYTF. The CDR3 DNA reads as TGTGCCAGCAGTGAAGATCCAGGGGTAAACGGCTACACCTTC.

The CDR3 sequence: CASGAPGLTEAFF. CDR3 bases: TGTGCCAGCGGAGCTCCAGGGCTCACTGAAGCTTTCTTT. The chain couples TRBV7-2 to TRBJ1-1; tentative D call: TRBD1 (5 bases). This CDR3 spans 13 amino acids. Trimming left V 8 bases short and J 4 bases short, with 14 bases between. Germline V gene sequence: CDR1 SGHTA, CDR2 FQGNSA.

The CDR3 DNA sequence: TGTGCCAGCTCACCGAAGGGAGACACCATATATTTT. Encoded protein: CASSPKGDTIYF. The chain links TRBV18 to TRBJ1-3; no clear D. CDR3 length: 12 amino acids. V was clipped by 3 bases and J by 8 bases, with 8 bases between them. The germline CDR1 and CDR2 sequences are KGHSH and LQKENI.

CDR3 sequence: CASSPDRFSNQPQHF. The CDR3, as DNA: TGTGCCAGCAGTCCCGACAGGTTTAGCAATCAGCCCCAGCATTTT. The rearrangement uses TRBV2 and TRBJ1-5; TRBD1 might be the D (6 bases). The ends were cut back, 5 bases at V and 0 bases at J, with 11 bases in the middle. The CDR3 loop spans 15 amino acids. Germline values: CDR1 SNHLY, CDR2 FYNNEI. The whole variable domain, filled in from reference TRBV2 and TRBJ1-5, reads EPEVTQTPSHQVTQMGQEVILRCVPISNHLYFYWYRQILGQKVEFLVSFYNNEISEKSEIFDDQFSVERPDGSNFTLKIRSTKLEDSAMYFCASSPDRFSNQPQHFGDGTRLSIL.

This sequence joins TRBV28 and TRBJ2-5, with D unclear. The germline CDR1 and CDR2 sequences are MDHEN and SYDVKM. The V end lost 3 bases, the J end lost 7 bases, and 12 bases lay between the germline ends. This CDR3 region has 13 residues. The CDR3 DNA follows: TGTGCCAGCAGTTTCGAGCCCTGGGGGACCCAGTACTTC. Protein: CASSFEPWGTQYF.

Only one count was recorded for this clone. Germline and junction disagree at one end, which may indicate a read error. This chain connects TRBV10-3 to TRBJ2-1, with a weak D call TRBD2 (6 bases). This CDR3 comprises 15 residues. Germline CDR1 reads ENHRY; CDR2 reads SYGVKD. In nucleotides, the CDR3 is TGTGCCATCAGTGAGCTCGGACTAACCTACAATAAGCAGTTCTTC. This encodes CAISELGLTYNKQFF.

The chain joins TRBV7-9 to TRBJ1-3, with unresolved D. The CDR3 length is 14 residues. Germline loops: CDR1 SEHNR, CDR2 FQNEAQ (reference sequence). Trimming shortened V by 1 base and J by 6 bases, and 10 bases separated the two germline ends. CDR3 DNA: TGTGCCAGCAGCTTAGGTGGTCTGGCAAACACCATATATTTT. Translated, it gives CASSLGGLANTIYF.

The CDR3 sequence is CASSLSLAAYEQYF. DNA of the CDR3: TGTGCCAGCAGCTTAAGCCTAGCGGCCTACGAGCAGTACTTC. The chain combines TRBV7-2 with TRBJ2-7; 7 nucleotides align to TRBD2. This CDR3 spans 14 amino acids. Germline V gene lookup returns CDR1 SGHTA and CDR2 FQGNSA. J was trimmed by 2 bases and V by 2 bases; bases with no gene match: 3. The full variable domain, completed using reference TRBV7-2 and TRBJ2-7, is GAGVSQSPSNKVTEKGKDVELRCDPISGHTALYWYRQSLGQGLEFLIYFQGNSAPDKSGLPSDRFSAERTGGSVSTLTIQRTQQEDSAVYLCASSLSLAAYEQYFGPGTRLTVT.

The chain recombines TRBV7-9 with TRBJ1-1, with D unclear. The V gene lost 8 bases and the J gene lost 11 bases, with 12 bases spanning the gap. Germline values: CDR1 SEHNR, CDR2 FQNEAQ (reference sequence). The CDR3 spans 10 residues. CDR3 protein: CASGPLGAFF. CDR3 in DNA: TGTGCCAGCGGTCCATTAGGGGCTTTCTTT.

The sample holds a few counts of this clone. The chain joins TRBV4-3 to TRBJ2-7; weak D call: TRBD1 (7 bases). The CDR3 runs 16 residues. Deletions cut 0 bases from V and 2 bases from J, with 14 bases between. Germline loops: CDR1 LGHNA, CDR2 YSLEER. The CDR3 sequence is CASSQEGGTGAYEQYF. The CDR3 nucleotides are TGCGCCAGCAGCCAAGAGGGAGGCACAGGGGCCTACGAGCAGTACTTC.

The rearrangement joins TRBV7-2 to TRBJ2-7, with D tentatively TRBD2 (5 bases). The CDR3 is made up of 15 amino acids. The V end lost 7 bases, the J end lost 4 bases, and 20 bases lay between the germline ends. The germline CDR1 and CDR2 sequences are SGHTA and FQGNSA. CDR3 nucleotide sequence: TGTGCCAGCACTCAATCTAGCCTCTTAGTGTACGAGCAGTACTTC. This translates into CASTQSSLLVYEQYF. The full variable domain, rest sourced from reference TRBV7-2 and TRBJ2-7, is GAGVSQSPSNKVTEKGKDVELRCDPISGHTALYWYRQSLGQGLEFLIYFQGNSAPDKSGLPSDRFSAERTGGSVSTLTIQRTQQEDSAVYLCASTQSSLLVYEQYFGPGTRLTVT.

V usage is TRBV5-4 and J usage is TRBJ1-1; TRBD1 is a possible D gene (5 bases). This CDR3 has 15 residues. The ends were cut back, 3 bases at V and 7 bases at J, with 19 bases in the middle. From germline, CDR1 is SGHNT and CDR2 YYREEE (reference sequence). The CDR3 loop is CASSSWGTAGDEAFF. In DNA form, the CDR3 reads TGTGCCAGCAGCTCGTGGGGGACTGCTGGGGATGAAGCTTTCTTT.

The chain is built from TRBV4-1 and TRBJ1-5; D is undetermined. V lost 1 base, J lost 6 bases, and 13 bases lay in between. This CDR3 spans 15 amino acids. Germline CDR1 is MGHRA and CDR2 is YSYEKL. CDR3 loop: CASSQVRQSGQPQHF. In nucleotides, the CDR3 is TGCGCCAGCAGCCAAGTTCGGCAGTCAGGTCAGCCCCAGCATTTT.

This chain connects TRBV27 to TRBJ1-4; no reliable D call. Trimming pared 2 bases from V and 7 bases from J, leaving 8 bases between. Per germline, CDR1 MNHEY and CDR2 SMNVEV (reference sequence). CDR3 length: 13 amino acids. CDR3: CASSLLVGEKLFF. The DNA of the CDR3 is TGTGCCAGCAGTTTACTAGTAGGTGAAAAACTGTTTTTT.

The rearrangement joins TRBV27 to TRBJ1-1, with a weak D call TRBD1 (5 bases). CDR3 size: 14 residues. V lost 1 base to trimming and J lost 5 bases, with 11 bases between them. The germline CDR1 and CDR2 sequences are MNHEY and SMNVEV (reference sequence). CDR3 nucleotides: TGTGCCAGCAGTTTATGGCAGGGAAATACTGAAGCTTTCTTT. It translates to CASSLWQGNTEAFF.

The chain links TRBV2 to TRBJ1-1, with 9 bases matching TRBD1. CDR1 and CDR2 from the germline V gene are SNHLY and FYNNEI. Losses at the gene ends were 1 base for V and 3 bases for J; bases not matched to a gene: 6. The CDR3 spans 16 residues. The CDR3 bases are TGTGCCAGCAGTGAAGTGGGACAGGGTATTGACACTGAAGCTTTCTTT. It encodes CASSEVGQGIDTEAFF.

The rearrangement uses TRBV7-9 and TRBJ1-2; no reliable D call. CDR3 length: 15 residues. Trimming cost V 1 base and J 6 bases, with 15 bases left between them. Germline assignment: CDR1 SEHNR and CDR2 FQNEAQ (reference sequence). The CDR3 sequence: CASSLEVGRGDGYTF. DNA for the CDR3: TGTGCCAGCAGCTTAGAGGTCGGGAGAGGTGATGGCTACACCTTC.

This clone was observed a handful of times. As DNA, the CDR3 is TGTGCCAGCAGCTTGGGCGGCTATAGCAATCAGCCCCAGCATTTT. Protein sequence: CASSLGGYSNQPQHF. The chain carries TRBV5-6 and TRBJ1-5; D remains ambiguous. This CDR3 region has 15 residues. V lost 0 bases and J 0 bases, leaving 7 bases between the germline ends. Looked up from germline, CDR1 is SGHDT and CDR2 is YYEEEE.

Remarks on this clone: One end of the junction does not line up with germline, which may come from a read error. V gene TRBV5-1 combines with J gene TRBJ2-6; tentatively, D is TRBD2 (5 bases). The CDR3 spans 13 residues. Germline V gene lookup returns CDR1 SGHRS and CDR2 YFSETQ. The CDR3 DNA follows: TGCGCCAGCAGCTCCGACGGGGACAACGTCCTGACTTTC. It translates to CASSSDGDNVLTF.